This T cell receptor beta chain stems from a study of OX40 agonist ivuxolimab in advanced cancers. Study-wide context: Ivuxolimab, which is an agonistic anti-OX40 (CD134) antibody, was administered to the patients. Among those treated, three patients had partial responses, one with hepatocellular carcinoma and two with cutaneous melanoma.

Sequencing used immunoSEQ multiplex PCR; TCRdb keeps in-frame clones, though not all of them. The top ten hold 4.4% of the sample, which has roughly 55,000 clones, about 80% seen once. This clone was picked up one time. V was trimmed by 6 bases and J by 8 bases, leaving 20 bases between them. This CDR3 is 15 amino acids long. The germline gives CDR1 SNHLY, CDR2 FYNNEI. The source material was CD4+ or CD8+ T cells sorted from blood, sampled in a trial of the OX40 agonist ivuxolimab. This chain links TRBV2 with TRBJ2-4; D perhaps matches TRBD2 (6 bases). The clonotype comes from an adult with an advanced solid tumor such as melanoma, head and neck, liver or kidney cancer. The CDR3 DNA reads as TGTGCCAGCAGATCCCGCGGGGATTGGGGAGACATTCAGTACTTC. Translation gives CASRSRGDWGDIQYF.